The entry below gives a single T cell receptor beta chain sequence along with its context. The target antigen is unknown. The junction shows a germline mismatch at one end, possibly a read error. CDR3 length equals 16 residues. Germline CDR1 and CDR2: MNHNS and SASEGT. PCR primers comprised 60 Vbeta and 13 Jbeta primers. Generated by immunoSEQ multiplex PCR, the TCRdb table keeps only in-frame clones and is missing some. The sample has more than 100,000 clones. The sample comes from a study of cytomegalovirus exposure and HLA in healthy donors. The overall study: HLA-typed donors were the source of some 80 million unique TCRs, which an early data release held. Clustering assigned about four fifths of the approximately 400 genotyped donors to the Caucasian-associated ancestry cluster.

Study outcomes and limitations: Sequencing likely generated an artifact that appeared as a cluster of highly shared sequence variants.

The source of this sequence is a man in his late teens or twenties in good health and CMV-seronegative. This sequence joins TRBV6-1 and TRBJ1-1; 8 bases map to TRBD1. What was sequenced was PBMCs. As DNA, the CDR3 is TGTGCCAGCAGCGAAGCGGCGGGGACAGGGAACACTGAAGCTTTCTTT. It translates to CASSEAAGTGNTEAFF.